Shown below are 6 T cell receptor beta chains from a single sample sequenced in a study of naive and memory T cell subsets. Two oligonucleotides, mixed equimolar, formed the beta constant-region primer covering TRBC1 and TRBC2. Ligated cDNA was amplified by four rounds of PCR with nested alpha and beta constant-region primers and SP2. MiXCR, run by TCRdb on the UMI-ligation and nested PCR reads, gives a single entry per CDR3 protein. The sample shows 15,000 or so distinct CDR3 sequences, around 10% of them seen only once. Material: central memory CD8+ T cells from blood. These receptor sequences come from a human donor in good health.

The chain combines TRBV12-3 or TRBV12-4 with TRBJ2-7, with D uncertain. This CDR3 is 13 amino acids long. V was cut by 1 base and J by 7 bases, with 11 bases left in between. The CDR3 bases are TGTGCCAGCAGTTTAGGGCCTGCCGGAGAGCAGTACTTC. As protein: CASSLGPAGEQYF.

With respect to this clonotype: This may come from a read error, since a much larger clone is one base off. The chain couples TRBV29-1 to TRBJ1-4, with a weak D call TRBD1 (5 bases). V lost 3 bases, J lost 5 bases, and 16 bases lay in between. The length of the CDR3 is 15 residues. Germline V gives CDR1 SQVTM, CDR2 ANQGSEA. The DNA of the CDR3 is TGCAGCGTTGATACGACAAGGGGCCGGAATGAAAAACTGTTTTTT. It encodes CSVDTTRGRNEKLFF.

At least ten counts were recorded for this clonotype. The rearrangement joins TRBV12-3 or TRBV12-4 to TRBJ2-5; TRBD1 or TRBD2 may be the D gene (6 bases each). Trimming took off 7 bases at V and 1 base at J, with 10 bases between the two ends. The CDR3 is 13 amino acids. CDR3 residues: CASNRGLQETQYF. CDR3 nucleotide sequence: TGTGCCAGCAATCGGGGGCTCCAAGAGACCCAGTACTTC.

This clonotype was seen ten or more times. This rearrangement joins TRBV3-1 to TRBJ1-2; TRBD1 matches 7 bases. Losses at the gene ends were 0 bases for V and 4 bases for J; bases not matched to a gene: 8. Per the germline V gene, CDR1 is LGHDT and CDR2 is YNNKEL (reference sequence). The CDR3 has 16 residues. CDR3 protein: CASSQDSTGTVYGYTF. DNA of the CDR3: TGTGCCAGCAGCCAAGACTCCACCGGGACAGTCTATGGCTACACCTTC.

In its sample, this clonotype was seen many times. The J gene is TRBJ2-3, the V gene TRBV27; 7 bases line up with TRBD1. The CDR3 is 15 residues long. Germline values: CDR1 MNHEY, CDR2 SMNVEV (reference sequence). After removal of 7 bases from V and 0 bases from J, the junction contained 7 bases not matched to a gene. This chain's CDR3 is CASTPTGSSTDTQYF. CDR3 DNA: TGTGCCAGCACCCCGACAGGGAGTAGCACAGATACGCAGTATTTT.

This chain uses TRBV6-2 or TRBV6-3 with TRBJ2-5, with unresolved D. CDR1 is MNHEY, CDR2 SVGEGT, per germline. CDR3 length: 13 residues. V gave up 5 bases and J gave up 1 base, with 8 bases separating them. CDR3 amino acids: CASSQEVQETQYF. The CDR3 nucleotides read TGTGCCAGCAGTCAAGAGGTCCAAGAGACCCAGTACTTC.